This TCR beta chain was profiled in a study of beta chain features in type 1 diabetes. Study observations and caveats: The study found fewer insertions and more deletions at VDJ junctions in type 1 diabetes patients. It was possible that PCR favored shorter templates, equally so in patients and controls. Because the template was cDNA, high-expressing cells might be over-represented.

The investigators reverse transcribed all of the isolated RNA, so they sequenced expressed TCRB transcripts. The study sequenced naive, central memory and regulatory T cell samples to an average of about 3.6 million reads. Clones were read by immunoSEQ multiplex PCR, and TCRdb kept only the in-frame ones, dropping some. The repertoire holds fewer than 200,000 clones, with around 8.5% as singletons. In this sample, this clone turned up a few times. Its matching antigen is unknown. The sequence derives from a man aged 18 to 29 in good health. The sequenced material came from central memory CD4+ T cells from blood.

The CDR3 region is CASSSGTSVGNEQFF. CDR3 bases: TGTGCCAGCAGCTCCGGGACTAGCGTAGGCAATGAGCAGTTCTTC. The V call is TRBV6-1, the J call TRBJ2-1; 10 positions match TRBD2. Germline loops: CDR1 MNHNS, CDR2 SASEGT. The CDR3 length is 15 residues. Trimming cost V 6 bases and J 6 bases; bases outside gene matches: 8.